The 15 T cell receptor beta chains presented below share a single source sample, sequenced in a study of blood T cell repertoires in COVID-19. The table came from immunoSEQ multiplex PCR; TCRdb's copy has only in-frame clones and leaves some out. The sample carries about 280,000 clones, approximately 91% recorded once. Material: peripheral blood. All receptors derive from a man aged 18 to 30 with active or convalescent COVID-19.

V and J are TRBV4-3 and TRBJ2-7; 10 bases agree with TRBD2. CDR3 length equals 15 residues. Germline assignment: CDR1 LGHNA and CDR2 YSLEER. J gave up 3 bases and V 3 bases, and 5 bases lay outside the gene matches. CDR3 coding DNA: TGCGCCAGCAGCCAGGTACTAGCGGGGAGCTACGAGCAGTACTTC. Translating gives CASSQVLAGSYEQYF.

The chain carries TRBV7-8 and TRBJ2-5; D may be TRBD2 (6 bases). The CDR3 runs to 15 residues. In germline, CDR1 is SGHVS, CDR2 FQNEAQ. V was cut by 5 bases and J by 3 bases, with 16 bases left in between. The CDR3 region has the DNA TGTGCCAGCAGCCGTAAGGGACTGTACGAAGAGACCCAGTACTTC. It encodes CASSRKGLYEETQYF.

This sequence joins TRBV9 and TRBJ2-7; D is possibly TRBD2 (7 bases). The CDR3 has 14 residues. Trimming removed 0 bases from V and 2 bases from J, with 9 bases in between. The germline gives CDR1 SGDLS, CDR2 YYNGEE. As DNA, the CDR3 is TGTGCCAGCAGCGTAGGCGGGGGCCCCTACGAGCAGTACTTC. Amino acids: CASSVGGGPYEQYF.

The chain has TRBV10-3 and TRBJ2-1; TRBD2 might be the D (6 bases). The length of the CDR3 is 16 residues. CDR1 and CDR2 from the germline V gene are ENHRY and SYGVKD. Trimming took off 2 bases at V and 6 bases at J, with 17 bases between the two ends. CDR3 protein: CAISEEAVEGFNEQFF. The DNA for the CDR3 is TGTGCCATCAGTGAGGAGGCCGTGGAGGGGTTCAATGAGCAGTTCTTC.

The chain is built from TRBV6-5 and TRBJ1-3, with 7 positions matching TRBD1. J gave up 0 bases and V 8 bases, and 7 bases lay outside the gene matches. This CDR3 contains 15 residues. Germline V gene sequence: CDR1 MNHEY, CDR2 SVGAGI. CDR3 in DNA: TGTGCCAGCGGACGACAGGGAAGCTCTGGAAACACCATATATTTT. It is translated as CASGRQGSSGNTIYF.

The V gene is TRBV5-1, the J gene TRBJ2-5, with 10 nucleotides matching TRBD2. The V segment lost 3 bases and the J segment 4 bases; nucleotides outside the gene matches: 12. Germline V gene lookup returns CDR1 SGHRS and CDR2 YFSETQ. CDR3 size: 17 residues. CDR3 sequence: CASSWVLAGRRSETQYF. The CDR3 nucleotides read TGCGCCAGCAGCTGGGTACTAGCGGGGAGACGTTCAGAGACCCAGTACTTC.

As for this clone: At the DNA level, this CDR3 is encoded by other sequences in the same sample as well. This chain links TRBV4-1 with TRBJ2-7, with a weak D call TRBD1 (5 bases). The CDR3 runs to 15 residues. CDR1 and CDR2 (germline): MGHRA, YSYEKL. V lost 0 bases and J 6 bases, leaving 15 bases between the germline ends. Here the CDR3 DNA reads TGCGCCAGCAGCCAAGAAGGGGTTACTACGGGCGAGCAGTACTTC. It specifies CASSQEGVTTGEQYF.

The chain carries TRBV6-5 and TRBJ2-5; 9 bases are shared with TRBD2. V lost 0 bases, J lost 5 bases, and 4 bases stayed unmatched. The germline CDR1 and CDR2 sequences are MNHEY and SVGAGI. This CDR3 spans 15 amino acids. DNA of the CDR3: TGTGCCAGCAGTTACTCTAGCGGGGGTCGGGAGACCCAGTACTTC. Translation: CASSYSSGGRETQYF.

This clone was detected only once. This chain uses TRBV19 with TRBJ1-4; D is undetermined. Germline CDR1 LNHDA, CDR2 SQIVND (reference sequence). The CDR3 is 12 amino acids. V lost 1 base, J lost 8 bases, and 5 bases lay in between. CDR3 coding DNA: TGTGCCAGTAGTATAGTTTCAGAAAAACTGTTTTTT. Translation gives CASSIVSEKLFF.

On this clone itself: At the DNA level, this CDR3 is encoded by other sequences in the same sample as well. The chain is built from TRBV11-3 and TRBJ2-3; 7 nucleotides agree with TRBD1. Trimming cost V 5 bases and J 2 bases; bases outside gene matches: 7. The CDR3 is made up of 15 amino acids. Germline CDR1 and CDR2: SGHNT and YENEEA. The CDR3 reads CASSRRQGSTDTQYF. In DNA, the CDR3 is TGTGCCAGCAGCCGCCGACAGGGATCCACAGATACGCAGTATTTT.

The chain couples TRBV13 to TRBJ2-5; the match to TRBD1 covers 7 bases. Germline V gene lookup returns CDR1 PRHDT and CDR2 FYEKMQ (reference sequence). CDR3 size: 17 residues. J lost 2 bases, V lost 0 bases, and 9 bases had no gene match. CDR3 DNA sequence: TGTGCCAGCAGCTTAGGGGCCGACAGGGATCCTCAAGAGACCCAGTACTTC. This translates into CASSLGADRDPQETQYF.

The chain's CDR3 is CASSQARTWGGEQFF. CDR3 nucleotide sequence: TGCGCCAGCAGCCAAGCCCGGACTTGGGGAGGTGAGCAGTTCTTC. The chain employs TRBV4-1 and TRBJ2-1; a possible D gene is TRBD2 (6 bases). V was cut by 1 base and J by 9 bases, with 16 bases left in between. CDR3 size: 15 residues. CDR1 is MGHRA and CDR2 is YSYEKL in the germline V gene.

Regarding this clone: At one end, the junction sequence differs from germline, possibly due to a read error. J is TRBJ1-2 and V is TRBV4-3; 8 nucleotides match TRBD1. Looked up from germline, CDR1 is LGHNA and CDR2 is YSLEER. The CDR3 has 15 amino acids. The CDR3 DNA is TGCGCCAGCAGCCAAGATGCTTTCTCGGGACAGGCGGCGGAGTTC. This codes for CASSQDAFSGQAAEF.

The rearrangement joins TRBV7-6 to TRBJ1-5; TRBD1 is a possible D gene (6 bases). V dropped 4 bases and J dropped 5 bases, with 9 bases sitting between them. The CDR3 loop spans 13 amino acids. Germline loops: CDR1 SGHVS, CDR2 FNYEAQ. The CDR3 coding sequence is TGTGCCAGCAGCTGGTCAGGGGATCAGCCCCAGCATTTT. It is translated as CASSWSGDQPQHF.

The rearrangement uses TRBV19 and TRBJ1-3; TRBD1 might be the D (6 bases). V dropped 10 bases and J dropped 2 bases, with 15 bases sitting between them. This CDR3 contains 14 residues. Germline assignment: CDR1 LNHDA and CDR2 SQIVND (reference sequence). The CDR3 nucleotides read TGTGCCACGTACCCAGGGGAACCTGGAAACACCATATATTTT. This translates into CATYPGEPGNTIYF.